Detailed here is one T cell receptor (beta chain). In the PCR, 60 Vbeta and 13 Jbeta primers were used. Only in-frame clones appear in the TCRdb table, and some are missing; sequencing was by immunoSEQ multiplex PCR. The sample carries about 160,000 clones, roughly 78% recorded once. The record originates from a study of cytomegalovirus exposure and HLA in healthy donors. V was pared by 2 bases and J by 10 bases, with 9 bases between. Germline CDR1 is KGHSH and CDR2 is LQKENI. The CDR3 covers 13 residues. The chain links TRBV18 to TRBJ1-6; D uncertain. Sequenced sample: PBMCs. The TCR sequence derives from a man aged 40-55 years in good health and CMV-seropositive. This CDR3 reads CASSPGPGSPLHF. DNA of the CDR3: TGTGCCAGCTCACCAGGCCCAGGATCACCCCTCCACTTT.